The source of this T cell receptor beta chain is a study of blood T cell repertoires in COVID-19. Study details: Sample material is recorded as cDNA or gDNA derived from T cells, B-cell-depleted T cells, or PBMCs.

The CDR3 spans 17 residues. Per the study methods: Nucleated cell number was recorded as an estimate derived from reference gene primer amplification. Assay used: immunoSEQ multiplex PCR; TCRdb lists only in-frame clones, some missing. V and J calls and clone size are as listed in that table; D and trimming were resolved from the DNA. The data show thousands of clones, with around 67% seen just once and about 15% held by the top ten. The sequence came from a man in his fifties or sixties with acute or convalescent COVID-19. J is TRBJ1-5 and V is TRBV12-2; the table's D call of TRBD1 was not tested on the DNA. TRBV12-2 corresponds to a pseudogene. The specimen was peripheral blood. CDR3 coding DNA: TGTGCAAGTCGCTTAGCTTCGTGCAGGGGGCGCGGTCAGCCCCAGCATTTT. This encodes CASRLASCRGRGQPQHF.